A single T cell receptor beta chain is shown here with its context. The antigen remains undetermined. The sample is drawn from a study of cytomegalovirus exposure and HLA in healthy donors. General study findings and limits: V- and J-gene trimming in TCR beta was tied to a missense DCLRE1C variant by an analysis performed later. Most TCR beta V segments were productive about 90% or about 30% of the time in an earlier analysis.

Per germline, CDR1 SGHDN and CDR2 FVKESK. V shed 2 bases and J 7 bases; nucleotides not matched to a gene: 6. The CDR3 spans 15 residues. 13 Jbeta primers and 60 Vbeta primers were used for the PCR. Libraries were prepared by immunoSEQ multiplex PCR; TCRdb keeps only in-frame clonotypes and omits some of them. In total, the table holds about 120,000 clones. The clonotype originates from a man aged 18 to 35 in good health and CMV-seronegative. Sequencing used PBMCs. The rearrangement joins TRBV14 to TRBJ2-1; 9 bases line up with TRBD1. The CDR3 DNA is TGTGCCAGCAGCCAACCGGGACAGGGCCGAAATGAGCAGTTCTTC. Its protein is CASSQPGQGRNEQFF.